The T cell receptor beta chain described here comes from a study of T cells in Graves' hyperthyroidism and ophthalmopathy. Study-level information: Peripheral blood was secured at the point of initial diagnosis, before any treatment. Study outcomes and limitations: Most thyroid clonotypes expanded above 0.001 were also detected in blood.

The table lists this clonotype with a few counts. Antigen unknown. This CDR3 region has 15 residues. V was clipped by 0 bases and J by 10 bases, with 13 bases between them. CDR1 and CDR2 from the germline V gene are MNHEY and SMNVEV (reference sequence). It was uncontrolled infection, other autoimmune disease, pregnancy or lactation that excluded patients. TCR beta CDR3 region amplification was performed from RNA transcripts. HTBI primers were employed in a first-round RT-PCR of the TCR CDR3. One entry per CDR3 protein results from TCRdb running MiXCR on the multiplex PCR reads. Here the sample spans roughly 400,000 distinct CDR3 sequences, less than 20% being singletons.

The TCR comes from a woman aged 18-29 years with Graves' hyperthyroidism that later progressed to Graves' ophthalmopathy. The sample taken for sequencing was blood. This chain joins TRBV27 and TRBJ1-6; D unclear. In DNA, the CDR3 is TGTGCCAGCAGTTTATCGTTAGGCGCGTGGTCACCCCTCCACTTT. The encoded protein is CASSLSLGAWSPLHF.